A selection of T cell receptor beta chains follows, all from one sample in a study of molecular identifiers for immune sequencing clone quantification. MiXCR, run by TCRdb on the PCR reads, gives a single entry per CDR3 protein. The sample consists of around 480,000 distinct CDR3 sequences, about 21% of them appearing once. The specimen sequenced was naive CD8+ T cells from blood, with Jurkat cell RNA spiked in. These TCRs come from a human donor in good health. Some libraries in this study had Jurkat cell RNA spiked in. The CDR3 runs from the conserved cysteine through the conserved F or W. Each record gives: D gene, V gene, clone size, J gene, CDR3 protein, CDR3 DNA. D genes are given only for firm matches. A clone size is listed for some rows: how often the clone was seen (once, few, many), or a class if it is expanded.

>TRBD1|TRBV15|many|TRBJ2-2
CATSREEQGFTGELFF
TGTGCCACCAGCAGAGAGGAACAGGGGTTCACCGGGGAGCTGTTTTTT
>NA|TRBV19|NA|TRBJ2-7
CASSNGRGSYEQYF
TGTGCCAGTAGTAATGGCAGGGGTTCCTACGAGCAGTACTTC
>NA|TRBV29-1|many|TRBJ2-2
CSVVVDTGELFF
TGCAGCGTTGTTGTGGACACCGGGGAGCTGTTTTTT
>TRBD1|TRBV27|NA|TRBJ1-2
CASSLRGGADPNYGYTF
TGTGCCAGCAGTTTGCGAGGGGGCGCAGATCCGAACTATGGCTACACCTTC
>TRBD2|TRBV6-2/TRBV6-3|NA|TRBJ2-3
CASSYALAGGDTQYF
TGTGCCAGCAGTTACGCCCTAGCGGGGGGAGATACGCAGTATTTT
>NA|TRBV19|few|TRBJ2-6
CASSPYTVGANVLTF
TGTGCCAGTAGTCCGTACACCGTTGGGGCCAACGTCCTGACTTTC
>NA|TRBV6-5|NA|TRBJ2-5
CASSYDLKETQYF
TGTGCCAGCAGTTACGACCTCAAAGAGACCCAGTACTTC
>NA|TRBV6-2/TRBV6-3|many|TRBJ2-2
CASSSYGHANTGELFF
TGTGCCAGCAGTTCTTATGGACACGCGAACACCGGGGAGCTGTTTTTT
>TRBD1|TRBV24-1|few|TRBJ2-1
CATRKTGNGEQFF
TGTGCCACCAGAAAGACAGGGAATGGTGAGCAGTTCTTC
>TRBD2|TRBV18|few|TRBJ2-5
CASSQSLAGSQETQYF
TGTGCCAGCTCACAAAGCCTAGCGGGAAGCCAAGAGACCCAGTACTTC
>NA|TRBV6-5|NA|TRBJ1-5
CASSYAQSQPQHF
TGTGCCAGCAGTTACGCCCAGTCTCAGCCCCAGCATTTT
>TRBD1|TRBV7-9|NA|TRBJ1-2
CASSSGTIWDDRGRGVNYGYTF
TGTGCCAGCAGCTCGGGTACCATTTGGGATGACAGGGGGCGCGGGGTCAACTATGGCTACACCTTC
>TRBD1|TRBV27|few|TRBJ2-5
CASSSAQGEETQYF
TGTGCCAGCAGTTCCGCACAGGGGGAGGAGACCCAGTACTTC
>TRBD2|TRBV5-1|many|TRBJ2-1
CASSLASRGGPYNEQFF
TGCGCCAGCAGCTTGGCGAGCCGGGGGGGGCCCTACAATGAGCAGTTCTTC
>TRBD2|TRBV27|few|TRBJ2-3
CASSLFSGTSMLLQYF
TGTGCCAGCAGTTTATTTTCTGGGACTAGTATGCTTTTGCAGTATTTT
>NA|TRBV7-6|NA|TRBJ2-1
CASSSRDSRYNEQFF
TGTGCCAGCAGCTCCCGGGATTCCCGTTACAATGAGCAGTTCTTC
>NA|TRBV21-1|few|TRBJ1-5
CASSLDRLQIDQPQHF
TGTGCCAGCAGCTTAGACAGGCTCCAAATCGATCAGCCCCAGCATTTT
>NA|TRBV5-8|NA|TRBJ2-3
CASSLFAGTHSTDTQYF
TGTGCCAGCAGCTTATTTGCCGGGACCCACAGCACAGATACGCAGTATTTT
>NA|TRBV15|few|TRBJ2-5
CATSRVDGTQETQYF
TGTGCCACCAGCAGAGTAGATGGTACACAAGAGACCCAGTACTTC
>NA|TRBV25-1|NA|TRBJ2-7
CASGGPHHEQYF
TGTGCCAGCGGCGGACCCCACCACGAGCAGTACTTC
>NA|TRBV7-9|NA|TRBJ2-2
CASSPPEPPNAGELFF
TGTGCCAGCAGCCCCCCCGAGCCCCCGAACGCCGGGGAGCTGTTTTTT
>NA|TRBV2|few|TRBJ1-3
CASSEAIYRTAGNTIYF
TGTGCCAGCAGTGAAGCGATCTACAGGACTGCTGGAAACACCATATATTTT
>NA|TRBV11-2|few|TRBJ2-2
CASSLSRGSNTGELFF
TGTGCCAGCAGCTTAAGCAGGGGATCGAACACCGGGGAGCTGTTTTTT
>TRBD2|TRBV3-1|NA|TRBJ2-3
CASRMGLAATDTQYF
TGTGCCAGCAGGATGGGACTAGCGGCCACAGATACGCAGTATTTT
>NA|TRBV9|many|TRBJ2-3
CASSVALGSGEGTDTQYF
TGTGCCAGCAGCGTAGCTCTTGGTAGCGGTGAGGGCACAGATACGCAGTATTTT
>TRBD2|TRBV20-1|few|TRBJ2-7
CSARDPPSGRSYEQYF
TGCAGTGCTAGAGACCCCCCTAGCGGGCGCTCCTACGAGCAGTACTTC
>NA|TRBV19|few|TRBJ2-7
CASSIRNRASGDEQYF
TGTGCCAGTAGTATCCGAAACAGGGCCTCTGGGGACGAGCAGTACTTC
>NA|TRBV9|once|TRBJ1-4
CASGVGWETNEKLFF
TGTGCCAGCGGCGTAGGTTGGGAGACTAATGAAAAACTGTTTTTT
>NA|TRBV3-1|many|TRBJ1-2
CASSQEAGVGYGYTF
TGTGCCAGCAGCCAAGAGGCAGGAGTCGGCTATGGCTACACCTTC
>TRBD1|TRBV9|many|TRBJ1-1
CASSAGQYTEAFF
TGTGCCAGCAGCGCGGGACAGTACACTGAAGCTTTCTTT
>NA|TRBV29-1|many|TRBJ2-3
CSVGPGGPGDTQYF
TGCAGCGTTGGGCCCGGGGGGCCCGGGGATACGCAGTATTTT
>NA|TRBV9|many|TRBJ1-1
CASSVGGGINTEAFF
TGTGCCAGCAGCGTAGGAGGTGGAATTAACACTGAAGCTTTCTTT
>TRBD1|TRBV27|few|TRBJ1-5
CASSHRGQYQPQHF
TGTGCCAGCAGCCACAGGGGTCAATATCAGCCCCAGCATTTT
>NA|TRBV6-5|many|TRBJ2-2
CASTSTGHGLNTGELFF
TGTGCCAGCACCTCGACCGGACACGGACTGAACACCGGGGAGCTGTTTTTT
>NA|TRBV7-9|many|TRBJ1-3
CASSFPPAASSGNTIYF
TGTGCCAGCAGCTTTCCCCCGGCGGCGAGCTCTGGAAACACCATATATTTT
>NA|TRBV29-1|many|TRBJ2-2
CSVVQGYTGELFF
TGCAGCGTTGTTCAGGGATACACCGGGGAGCTGTTTTTT
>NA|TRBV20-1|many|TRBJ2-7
CSAGTWDREQYF
TGCAGTGCCGGTACGTGGGACCGCGAGCAGTACTTC
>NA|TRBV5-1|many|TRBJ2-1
CASSLRWGAYNEQFF
TGCGCCAGCAGCTTGCGCTGGGGCGCCTACAATGAGCAGTTCTTC
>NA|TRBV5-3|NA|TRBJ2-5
CASSLTELAETQYF
TGTGCCAGCAGCTTAACCGAGTTAGCAGAGACCCAGTACTTC
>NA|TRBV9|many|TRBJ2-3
CASSVAQGPSDTQYF
TGTGCCAGCAGCGTAGCCCAGGGGCCGAGTGATACGCAGTATTTT
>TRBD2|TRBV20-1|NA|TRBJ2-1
CSASGGLAGDEQFF
TGCAGTGCTAGCGGGGGACTAGCTGGCGATGAGCAGTTCTTC
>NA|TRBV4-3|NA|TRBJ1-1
CASSQIVAGYTEAFF
TGCGCCAGCAGCCAAATTGTAGCAGGGTACACTGAAGCTTTCTTT
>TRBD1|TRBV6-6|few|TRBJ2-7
CASSYSLQGRFYEQYF
TGTGCCAGCAGTTACTCGTTACAGGGGCGTTTTTACGAGCAGTACTTC
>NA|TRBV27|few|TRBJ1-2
CASSFSVFSGYTF
TGTGCCAGCAGTTTCTCGGTTTTTTCAGGCTACACCTTC
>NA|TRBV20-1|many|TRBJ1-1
CSARDVQGTAEAFF
TGCAGTGCTAGAGATGTTCAGGGCACCGCTGAAGCTTTCTTT
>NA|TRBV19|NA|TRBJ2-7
CATGGDADYEQYF
TGTGCCACCGGAGGGGACGCAGACTACGAGCAGTACTTC
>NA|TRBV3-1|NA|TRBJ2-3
CASSPDIGSADTQYF
TGTGCCAGCAGCCCGGACATAGGGTCCGCAGATACGCAGTATTTT
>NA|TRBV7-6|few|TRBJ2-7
CASSLNWNEQYF
TGTGCCAGCAGCTTAAACTGGAACGAGCAGTACTTC
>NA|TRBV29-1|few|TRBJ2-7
CSVAAGTVYEQYF
TGCAGCGTTGCAGCCGGTACGGTTTACGAGCAGTACTTC